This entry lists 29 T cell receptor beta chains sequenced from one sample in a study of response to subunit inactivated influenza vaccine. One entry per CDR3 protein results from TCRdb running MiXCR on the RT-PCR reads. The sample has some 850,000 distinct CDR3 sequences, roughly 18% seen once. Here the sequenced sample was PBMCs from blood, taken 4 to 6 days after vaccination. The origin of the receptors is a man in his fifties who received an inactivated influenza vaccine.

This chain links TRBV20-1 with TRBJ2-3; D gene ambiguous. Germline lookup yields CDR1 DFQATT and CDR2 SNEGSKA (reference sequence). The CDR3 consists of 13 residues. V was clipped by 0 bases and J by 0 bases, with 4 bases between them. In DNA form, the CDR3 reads TGCAGTGCTAGAGACAGGAGCACAGATACGCAGTATTTT. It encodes CSARDRSTDTQYF.

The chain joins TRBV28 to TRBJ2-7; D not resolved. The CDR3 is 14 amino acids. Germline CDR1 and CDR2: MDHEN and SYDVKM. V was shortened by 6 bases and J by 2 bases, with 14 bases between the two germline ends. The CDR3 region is CASRRISVAYEQYF. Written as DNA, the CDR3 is TGTGCCAGCAGACGAATTTCCGTGGCCTACGAGCAGTACTTC.

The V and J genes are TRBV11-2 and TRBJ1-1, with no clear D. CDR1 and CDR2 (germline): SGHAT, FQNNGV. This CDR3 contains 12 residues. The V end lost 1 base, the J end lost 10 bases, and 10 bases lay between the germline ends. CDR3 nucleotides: TGTGCCAGCAGCTTAGGCGGGGTGGGAGCTTTCTTT. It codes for CASSLGGVGAFF. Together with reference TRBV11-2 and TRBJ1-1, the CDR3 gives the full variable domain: EAGVAQSPRYKIIEKRQSVAFWCNPISGHATLYWYQQILGQGPKLLIQFQNNGVVDDSQLPKDRFSAERLKGVDSTLKIQPAKLEDSAVYLCASSLGGVGAFFGQGTRLTVV.

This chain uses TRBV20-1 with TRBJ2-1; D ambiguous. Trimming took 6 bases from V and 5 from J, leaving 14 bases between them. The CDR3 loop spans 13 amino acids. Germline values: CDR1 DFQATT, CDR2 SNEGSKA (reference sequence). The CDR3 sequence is CSAASNSDNEQFF. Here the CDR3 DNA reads TGCAGTGCAGCTAGTAATTCCGACAATGAGCAGTTCTTC.

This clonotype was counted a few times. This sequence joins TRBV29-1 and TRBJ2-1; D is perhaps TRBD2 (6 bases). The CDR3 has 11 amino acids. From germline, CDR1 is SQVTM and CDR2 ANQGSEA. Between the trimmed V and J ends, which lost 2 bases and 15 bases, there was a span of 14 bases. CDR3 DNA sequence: TGCAGCGTTGAATCGACTAGTCCAGGGTTCTTC. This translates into CSVESTSPGFF.

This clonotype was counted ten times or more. The CDR3 sequence is CASSLAREGEQFF. The CDR3 nucleotides read TGTGCCAGCAGTTTAGCTAGGGAAGGTGAGCAGTTCTTC. V usage is TRBV12-3 or TRBV12-4 and J usage is TRBJ2-1; the D is unclear. The CDR3 consists of 13 residues. V lost 0 bases and J lost 9, with 9 bases in between.

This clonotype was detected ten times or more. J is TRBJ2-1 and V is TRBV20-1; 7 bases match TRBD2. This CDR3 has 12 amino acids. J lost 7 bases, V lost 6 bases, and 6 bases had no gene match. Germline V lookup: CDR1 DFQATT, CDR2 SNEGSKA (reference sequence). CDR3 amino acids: CSAGLDSNEQFF. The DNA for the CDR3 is TGCAGTGCCGGACTAGATTCGAATGAGCAGTTCTTC.

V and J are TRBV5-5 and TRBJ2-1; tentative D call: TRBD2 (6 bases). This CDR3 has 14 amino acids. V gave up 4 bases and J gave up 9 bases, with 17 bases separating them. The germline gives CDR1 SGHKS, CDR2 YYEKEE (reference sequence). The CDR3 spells CASSQSRGGGEQFF. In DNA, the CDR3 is TGTGCCAGCAGCCAGTCGCGGGGAGGTGGTGAGCAGTTCTTC.

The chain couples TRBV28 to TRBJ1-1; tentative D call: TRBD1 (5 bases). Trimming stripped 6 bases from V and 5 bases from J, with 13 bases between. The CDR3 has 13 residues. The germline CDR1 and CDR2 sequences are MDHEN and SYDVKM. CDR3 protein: CASRSGYQTEAFF. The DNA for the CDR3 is TGTGCCAGCAGATCAGGGTATCAGACTGAAGCTTTCTTT.

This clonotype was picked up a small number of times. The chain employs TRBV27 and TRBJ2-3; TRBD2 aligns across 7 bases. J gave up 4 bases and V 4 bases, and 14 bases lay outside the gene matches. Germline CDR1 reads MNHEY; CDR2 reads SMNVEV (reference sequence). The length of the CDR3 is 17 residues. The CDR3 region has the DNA TGTGCCAGCAGTTCGAGGGGAGGGTATATCCTCCCAGATACGCAGTATTTT. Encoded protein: CASSSRGGYILPDTQYF.

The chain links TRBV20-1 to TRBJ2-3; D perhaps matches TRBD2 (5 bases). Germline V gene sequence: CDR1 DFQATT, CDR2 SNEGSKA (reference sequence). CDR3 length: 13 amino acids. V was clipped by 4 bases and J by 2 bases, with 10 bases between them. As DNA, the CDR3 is TGCAGTGCTATGGGCGGGTTCACAGATACGCAGTATTTT. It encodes CSAMGGFTDTQYF.

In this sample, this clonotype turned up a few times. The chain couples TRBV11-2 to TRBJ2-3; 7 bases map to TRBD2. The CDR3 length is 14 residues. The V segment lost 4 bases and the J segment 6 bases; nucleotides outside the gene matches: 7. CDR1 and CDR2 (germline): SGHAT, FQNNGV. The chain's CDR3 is CASSWLADKDTQYF. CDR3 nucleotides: TGTGCCAGCAGCTGGCTAGCGGACAAGGATACGCAGTATTTT.

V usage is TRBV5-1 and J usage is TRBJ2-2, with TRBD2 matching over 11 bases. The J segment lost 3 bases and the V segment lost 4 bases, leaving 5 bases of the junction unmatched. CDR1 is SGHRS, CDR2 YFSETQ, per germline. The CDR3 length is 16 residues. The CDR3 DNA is TGCGCCAGCAGCACCGGGACTAGCGGCCACACCGGGGAGCTGTTTTTT. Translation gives CASSTGTSGHTGELFF. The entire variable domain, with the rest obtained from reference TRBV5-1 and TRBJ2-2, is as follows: KAGVTQTPRYLIKTRGQQVTLSCSPISGHRSVSWYQQTPGQGLQFLFEYFSETQRNKGNFPGRFSGRQFSNSRSEMNVSTLELGDSALYLCASSTGTSGHTGELFFGEGSRLTVL.

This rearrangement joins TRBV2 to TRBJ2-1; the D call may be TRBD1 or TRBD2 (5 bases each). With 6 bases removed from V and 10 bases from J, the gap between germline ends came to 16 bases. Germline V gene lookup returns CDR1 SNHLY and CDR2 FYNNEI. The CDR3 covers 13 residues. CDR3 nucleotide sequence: TGTGCCAGCAGGAACCCGGGACGAGGAGAGCAGTTCTTC. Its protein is CASRNPGRGEQFF.

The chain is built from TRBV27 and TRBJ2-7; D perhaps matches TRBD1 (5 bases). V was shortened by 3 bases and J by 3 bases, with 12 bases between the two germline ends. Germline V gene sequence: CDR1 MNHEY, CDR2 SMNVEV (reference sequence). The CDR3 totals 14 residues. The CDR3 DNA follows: TGTGCCAGCAGTTTTACAGGTACACTCTACGAGCAGTACTTC. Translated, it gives CASSFTGTLYEQYF.

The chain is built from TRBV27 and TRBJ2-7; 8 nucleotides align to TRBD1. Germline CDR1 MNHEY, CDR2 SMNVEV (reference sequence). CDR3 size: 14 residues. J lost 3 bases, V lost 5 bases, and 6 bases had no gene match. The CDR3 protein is CASSLTGVYYEQYF. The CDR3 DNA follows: TGTGCCAGCAGTCTGACAGGGGTTTACTACGAGCAGTACTTC.

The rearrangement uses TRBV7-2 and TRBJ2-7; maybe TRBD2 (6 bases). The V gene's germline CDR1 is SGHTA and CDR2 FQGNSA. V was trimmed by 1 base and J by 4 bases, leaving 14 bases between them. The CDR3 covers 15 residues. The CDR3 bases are TGTGCCAGCAGCTTAGTGACTAGGAGTCATTACGAGCAGTACTTC. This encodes CASSLVTRSHYEQYF.

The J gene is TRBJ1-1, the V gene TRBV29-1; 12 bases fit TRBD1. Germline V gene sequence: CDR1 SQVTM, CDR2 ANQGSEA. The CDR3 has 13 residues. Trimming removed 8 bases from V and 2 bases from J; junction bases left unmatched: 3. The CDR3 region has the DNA TGCAGCTTCGGGACAGGGGGCAACACTGAAGCTTTCTTT. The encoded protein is CSFGTGGNTEAFF.

The CDR3 nucleotides read TGTGCCAGCAGCCAACTGCTGCGAGGGGGCACTGAAGCTTTCTTT. Residues: CASSQLLRGGTEAFF. The chain is built from TRBV4-2 and TRBJ1-1, with D tentatively TRBD1 (6 bases). V was pared by 2 bases and J by 4 bases, with 14 bases between. Germline V gene lookup returns CDR1 LGHNA and CDR2 YNFKEQ. This CDR3 is 15 amino acids long.

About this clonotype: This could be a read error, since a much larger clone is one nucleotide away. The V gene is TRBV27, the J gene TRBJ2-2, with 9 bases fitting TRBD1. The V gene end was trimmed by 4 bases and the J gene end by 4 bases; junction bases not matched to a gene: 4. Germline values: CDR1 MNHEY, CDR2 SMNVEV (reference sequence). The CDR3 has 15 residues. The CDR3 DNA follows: TGTGCCAGCAGTTCCGGGACAGGGTTCACCGGGGAGCTGTTTTTT. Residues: CASSSGTGFTGELFF.

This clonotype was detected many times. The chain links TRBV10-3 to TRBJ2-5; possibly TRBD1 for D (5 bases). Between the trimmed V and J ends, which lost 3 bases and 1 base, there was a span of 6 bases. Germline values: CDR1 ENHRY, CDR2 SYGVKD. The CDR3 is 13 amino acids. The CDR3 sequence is CAISDRVQETQYF. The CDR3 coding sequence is TGTGCCATCAGTGACAGGGTCCAAGAGACCCAGTACTTC.

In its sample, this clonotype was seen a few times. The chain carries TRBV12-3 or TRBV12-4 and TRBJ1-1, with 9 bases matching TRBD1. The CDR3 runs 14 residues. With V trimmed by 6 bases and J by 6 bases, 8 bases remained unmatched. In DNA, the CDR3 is TGTGCCAGCAGGCGGACAGGGGAGGTCTCTGAAGCTTTCTTT. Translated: CASRRTGEVSEAFF.

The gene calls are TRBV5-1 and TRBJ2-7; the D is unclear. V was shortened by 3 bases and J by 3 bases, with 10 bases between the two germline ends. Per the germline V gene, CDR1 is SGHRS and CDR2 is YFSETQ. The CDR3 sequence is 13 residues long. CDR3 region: CASSSTLFYEQYF. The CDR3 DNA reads TGCGCCAGCAGCTCCACACTTTTCTACGAGCAGTACTTC.

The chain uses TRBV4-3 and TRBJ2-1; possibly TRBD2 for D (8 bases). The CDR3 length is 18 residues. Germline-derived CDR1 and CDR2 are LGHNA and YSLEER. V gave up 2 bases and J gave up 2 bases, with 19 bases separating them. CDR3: CASSQRRGGGRTYNEQFF. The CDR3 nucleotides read TGCGCCAGCAGCCAACGCAGGGGGGGCGGGAGGACCTACAATGAGCAGTTCTTC.

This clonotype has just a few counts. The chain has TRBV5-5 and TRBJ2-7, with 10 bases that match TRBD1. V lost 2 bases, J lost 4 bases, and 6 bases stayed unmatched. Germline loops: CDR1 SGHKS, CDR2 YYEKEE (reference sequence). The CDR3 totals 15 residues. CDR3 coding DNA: TGTGCCAGCAGCTTTCGGACAGGGGGAGTGTACGAGCAGTACTTC. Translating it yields CASSFRTGGVYEQYF.

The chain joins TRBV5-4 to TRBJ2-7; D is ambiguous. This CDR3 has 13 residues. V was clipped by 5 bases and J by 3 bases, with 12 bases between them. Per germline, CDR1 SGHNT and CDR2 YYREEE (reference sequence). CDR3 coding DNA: TGTGCCAGCAGAAGGCGTGCGGACTACGAGCAGTACTTC. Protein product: CASRRRADYEQYF.

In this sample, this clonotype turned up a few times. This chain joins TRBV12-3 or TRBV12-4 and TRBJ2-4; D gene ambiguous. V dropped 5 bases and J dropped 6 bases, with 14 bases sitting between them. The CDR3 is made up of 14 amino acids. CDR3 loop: CASSDGRRGNIQYF. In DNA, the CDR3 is TGTGCCAGCAGTGACGGACGACGTGGAAACATTCAGTACTTC.

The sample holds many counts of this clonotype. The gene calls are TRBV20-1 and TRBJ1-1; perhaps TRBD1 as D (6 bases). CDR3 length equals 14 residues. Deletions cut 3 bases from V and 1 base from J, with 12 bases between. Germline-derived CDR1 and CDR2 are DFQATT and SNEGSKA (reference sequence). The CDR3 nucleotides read TGCAGTGCTAGTCTCGGGACACCGAACACTGAAGCTTTCTTT. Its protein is CSASLGTPNTEAFF.

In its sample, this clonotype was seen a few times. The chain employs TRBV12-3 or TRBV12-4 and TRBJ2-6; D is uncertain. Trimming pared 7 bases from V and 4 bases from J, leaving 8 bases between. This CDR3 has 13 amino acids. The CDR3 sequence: CASTLAGANVLTF. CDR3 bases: TGTGCCAGCACACTCGCGGGGGCCAACGTCCTGACTTTC.